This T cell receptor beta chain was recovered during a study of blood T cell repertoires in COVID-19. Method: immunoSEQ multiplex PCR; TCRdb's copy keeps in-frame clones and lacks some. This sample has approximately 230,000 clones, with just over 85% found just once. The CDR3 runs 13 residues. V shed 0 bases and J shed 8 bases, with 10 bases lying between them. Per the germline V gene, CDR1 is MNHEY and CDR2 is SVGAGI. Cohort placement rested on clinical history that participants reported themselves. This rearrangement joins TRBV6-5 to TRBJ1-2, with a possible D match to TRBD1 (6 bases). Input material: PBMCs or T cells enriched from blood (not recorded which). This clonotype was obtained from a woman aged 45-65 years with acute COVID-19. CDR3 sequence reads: CASSYSGRGGYTF. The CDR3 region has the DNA TGTGCCAGCAGTTACTCCGGCAGGGGCGGCTACACCTTC.